The 23 T cell receptor beta chains in this list originate from one sample, sequenced in a study of cytomegalovirus exposure and HLA in healthy donors. The PCR had 60 Vbeta and 13 Jbeta primers. Only in-frame clones appear in the TCRdb table, and some are missing; sequencing was by immunoSEQ multiplex PCR. The data include 55,000 to 75,000 clones; the top ten clones carry 3.5% to 4.5%. Sequenced input: PBMCs. Receptor source: a male donor in good health and CMV-seronegative.

The chain carries TRBV7-9 and TRBJ2-7; a possible D gene is TRBD1 (6 bases). Looked up from germline, CDR1 is SEHNR and CDR2 is FQNEAQ (reference sequence). V was clipped by 7 bases and J by 2 bases, with 12 bases between them. The CDR3 contains 13 residues. The DNA of the CDR3 is TGTGCCAGCACCACCCGGACAGCCTACGAGCAGTACTTC. Protein: CASTTRTAYEQYF.

V gene TRBV6-5 combines with J gene TRBJ2-1; D remains ambiguous. Per the germline V gene, CDR1 is MNHEY and CDR2 is SVGAGI. This CDR3 region has 11 residues. Trimming took off 6 bases at V and 9 bases at J, with 9 bases between the two ends. The CDR3 DNA follows: TGTGCCAGCAGCCCACCGGGTGAGCAGTTCTTC. Its protein product is CASSPPGEQFF.

The chain recombines TRBV10-1 with TRBJ2-6; 7 nucleotides line up with TRBD2. Trimming cost V 0 bases and J 4 bases; bases outside gene matches: 3. The CDR3 is 16 residues long. Germline V lookup: CDR1 WNHNN, CDR2 SYGVQD (reference sequence). CDR3 in DNA: TGCGCCAGCAGTGAGTCGGGGGGGTTCGGGGCCAACGTCCTGACTTTC. Protein product: CASSESGGFGANVLTF.

CDR3 DNA sequence: TGTGCCAGCAGTTTAATACAGGGGGCCCACGAGCAGTACTTC. This sequence encodes CASSLIQGAHEQYF. The V call is TRBV27, the J call TRBJ2-7; 9 nucleotides agree with TRBD1. Trimming removed 2 bases from V and 5 bases from J; junction bases left unmatched: 4. The length of the CDR3 is 14 residues. Germline V gene data show CDR1 as MNHEY and CDR2 as SMNVEV (reference sequence).

The chain joins TRBV5-1 to TRBJ2-7; the D gene is possibly TRBD1 (6 bases). Germline V gives CDR1 SGHRS, CDR2 YFSETQ. V was pared by 0 bases and J by 3 bases, with 13 bases between. The CDR3 is 15 residues long. The CDR3 sequence: CASSLAGTKNYEQYF. In DNA, the CDR3 is TGCGCCAGCAGCTTGGCCGGGACAAAGAACTACGAGCAGTACTTC. Based on the CDR3 plus reference TRBV5-1 and TRBJ2-7, the full variable domain is KAGVTQTPRYLIKTRGQQVTLSCSPISGHRSVSWYQQTPGQGLQFLFEYFSETQRNKGNFPGRFSGRQFSNSRSEMNVSTLELGDSALYLCASSLAGTKNYEQYFGPGTRLTVT.

The chain combines TRBV15 with TRBJ2-1; 7 nucleotides agree with TRBD2. The ends lost 5 bases at V and 0 bases at J; junction bases unmatched: 10. In germline, CDR1 is LNHNV, CDR2 YYDKDF (reference sequence). The CDR3 runs to 17 residues. This CDR3 reads CATSGLTSRSSYNEQFF. In DNA, the CDR3 is TGTGCCACCAGCGGGTTGACTAGCAGAAGCTCCTACAATGAGCAGTTCTTC.

With regard to this clone: Compared with germline, one end of the junction differs, possibly owing to a read error. The chain employs TRBV19 and TRBJ2-7; D is undetermined. CDR3 length: 14 residues. Germline loops: CDR1 LNHDA, CDR2 SQIVND (reference sequence). In DNA, the CDR3 is TGTGCCAGTAGTGTAGACACCTACTCCTACGAGCAGTACTTC. Amino acids: CASSVDTYSYEQYF.

The chain has TRBV29-1 and TRBJ2-1, with 7 bases aligning to TRBD2. This CDR3 is 12 amino acids long. The V segment lost 1 base and the J segment 10 bases; nucleotides outside the gene matches: 4. Germline CDR1 SQVTM, CDR2 ANQGSEA. The CDR3 nucleotides are TGCAGCGTTGAAGGGGAGGGTCTAGAGCAGTTCTTC. This sequence encodes CSVEGEGLEQFF.

This chain connects TRBV28 to TRBJ2-5; possible D gene TRBD1, 5 bases. The length of the CDR3 is 13 residues. Per the germline V gene, CDR1 is MDHEN and CDR2 is SYDVKM. Trimming cost V 5 bases and J 5 bases, with 12 bases left between them. The CDR3 is CASSSRGRETQYF. For the CDR3, the DNA is TGTGCCAGCAGTAGTAGGGGCCGGGAGACCCAGTACTTC.

V usage is TRBV6-6 and J usage is TRBJ2-7; the match to TRBD1 covers 10 bases. V lost 3 bases, J lost 1 base, and 6 bases stayed unmatched. In germline, CDR1 is MNHNY, CDR2 SVGAGI (reference sequence). The CDR3 has 16 residues. The CDR3 region has the DNA TGTGCCAGCAGTTATTGGGGACAGGGGATTTCCTACGAGCAGTACTTC. Translated: CASSYWGQGISYEQYF.

The chain uses TRBV27 and TRBJ2-4; 10 bases agree with TRBD2. Germline V gives CDR1 MNHEY, CDR2 SMNVEV (reference sequence). The CDR3 length is 13 residues. The trim removed 6 bases at V and 7 bases at J, leaving 3 bases unmatched. CDR3 loop: CASSVAGGNIQYF. The CDR3 nucleotides read TGTGCCAGCAGCGTAGCGGGAGGCAACATTCAGTACTTC.

V and J are TRBV6-6 and TRBJ1-6; tentative D call: TRBD1 (5 bases). Trimming took 2 bases from V and 8 from J, leaving 7 bases between them. The CDR3 runs 13 residues. Germline CDR1 reads MNHNY; CDR2 reads SVGAGI (reference sequence). CDR3 sequence reads: CASSYLTDSPLHF. As DNA, the CDR3 is TGTGCCAGCAGTTACCTGACAGATTCACCCCTCCACTTT.

V usage is TRBV5-6 and J usage is TRBJ1-1; 7 bases map to TRBD1. The CDR3 is 15 residues long. The trim removed 5 bases at V and 0 bases at J, leaving 7 bases unmatched. Germline V gene data show CDR1 as SGHDT and CDR2 as YYEEEE. The CDR3: CASSLPQGVNTEAFF. The CDR3 region has the DNA TGTGCCAGCAGTCTCCCTCAGGGGGTGAACACTGAAGCTTTCTTT. Drawing the rest from reference TRBV5-6 and TRBJ1-1, the complete variable domain is DAGVTQSPTHLIKTRGQQVTLRCSPKSGHDTVSWYQQALGQGPQFIFQYYEEEERQRGNFPDRFSGHQFPNYSSELNVNALLLGDSALYLCASSLPQGVNTEAFFGQGTRLTVV.

In DNA, the CDR3 is TGTGCCAGCAGCCGTGGTGGGGCCTTCGGGGAGCTGTTTTTT. This gives the protein CASSRGGAFGELFF. The V call is TRBV6-5, the J call TRBJ2-2; tentatively, D is TRBD1 (5 bases). The CDR3 contains 14 residues. The V gene's germline CDR1 is MNHEY and CDR2 SVGAGI. Trimming left V 6 bases short and J 7 bases short, with 15 bases between.

The chain joins TRBV29-1 to TRBJ2-2; D possibly corresponds to TRBD2 (6 bases). With 4 bases removed from V and 0 bases from J, the gap between germline ends came to 9 bases. The CDR3 consists of 14 residues. Germline assignment: CDR1 SQVTM and CDR2 ANQGSEA. CDR3 sequence: CSVGRATNTGELFF. The CDR3, as DNA: TGCAGCGTTGGGAGGGCCACGAACACCGGGGAGCTGTTTTTT.

The chain carries TRBV4-3 and TRBJ1-1, with D perhaps TRBD1 (6 bases). Germline V gives CDR1 LGHNA, CDR2 YSLEER. V lost 1 base and J lost 5, with 20 bases in between. CDR3 size: 17 residues. CDR3 sequence reads: CASSQGRGALGRTEAFF. The CDR3 nucleotides are TGCGCCAGCAGCCAAGGTCGGGGGGCGCTGGGACGGACTGAAGCTTTCTTT.

This rearrangement joins TRBV13 to TRBJ2-7; D perhaps matches TRBD2 (6 bases). V was clipped by 7 bases and J by 2 bases, with 15 bases between them. This CDR3 is 14 amino acids long. The germline CDR1 and CDR2 sequences are PRHDT and FYEKMQ (reference sequence). CDR3 DNA sequence: TGTGCCAGCACCCCGGGACTGTCGGCCTACGAGCAGTACTTC. Protein: CASTPGLSAYEQYF.

This sequence joins TRBV6-5 and TRBJ2-7; D is possibly TRBD1 (5 bases). V shed 5 bases and J shed 2 bases, with 13 bases lying between them. The CDR3 totals 14 residues. CDR1 and CDR2 from the germline V gene are MNHEY and SVGAGI. The CDR3 DNA sequence: TGTGCCAGCAGTCCCAGAACAGGACCCTACGAGCAGTACTTC. Encoded protein: CASSPRTGPYEQYF.

V is TRBV19 and J is TRBJ1-6, with TRBD1 matching over 8 bases. The CDR3 has 14 residues. V lost 6 bases and J lost 7; bases outside the gene matches: 5. Germline V gene sequence: CDR1 LNHDA, CDR2 SQIVND (reference sequence). CDR3: CASSRDRRNSPLHF. The CDR3 bases are TGTGCCAGTAGCCGGGACAGGCGAAATTCACCCCTCCACTTT.

The chain links TRBV7-2 to TRBJ2-5; 8 nucleotides match TRBD1. The germline V gene has CDR1 SGHTA and CDR2 FQGNSA. CDR3 size: 15 residues. The ends lost 5 bases at V and 3 bases at J; junction bases unmatched: 8. CDR3 nucleotide sequence: TGTGCCAGCAGCCCCAACCAGGGGGCCAAAGAGACCCAGTACTTC. Translation: CASSPNQGAKETQYF.

On this clone: The sample holds other DNA sequences that translate to the same CDR3. The rearrangement links TRBV28 to TRBJ1-2, with a tentative D call TRBD1 (5 bases). The V gene's germline CDR1 is MDHEN and CDR2 SYDVKM. V was cut by 4 bases and J by 4 bases, with 16 bases left in between. The CDR3 has 15 residues. Here the CDR3 DNA reads TGTGCCAGCAGTTCCCCCGGACCCCAGGGCTATGGCTACACCTTC. This gives the protein CASSSPGPQGYGYTF.

The chain carries TRBV5-8 and TRBJ1-3, with D perhaps matching TRBD1 (6 bases). V was trimmed by 3 bases and J by 2 bases, leaving 6 bases between them. The CDR3 extends over 13 amino acids. Germline V lookup: CDR1 SGHTS, CDR2 YDEGEE. CDR3 sequence: CASSYRAGNTIYF. In DNA form, the CDR3 reads TGTGCCAGCAGCTACAGGGCTGGAAACACCATATATTTT.

The rearrangement uses TRBV9 and TRBJ2-5, with 12 bases lining up with TRBD2. From germline, CDR1 is SGDLS and CDR2 YYNGEE. V lost 3 bases to trimming and J lost 2 bases; unmatched junction nucleotides: 8. This CDR3 is built from 17 residues. CDR3: CASSAWTSGDMQETQYF. The CDR3 DNA follows: TGTGCCAGCAGCGCTTGGACTAGCGGGGATATGCAAGAGACCCAGTACTTC.